The present T cell receptor (beta chain) was sequenced within a study of identical twins. This CDR3 is built from 12 residues. The V end was cut by 3 bases, the J end by 8 bases, with 8 bases between. Germline CDR1 LGHNT, CDR2 FRNRAP. TCRdb independently ran MiXCR on the 5' RACE reads; one entry per CDR3 protein. Found here are 230,000 or so distinct CDR3 sequences, approximately 8.3% of them singletons; the top ten hold 3% to 3.5%. These same data were also listed under a study on yellow fever vaccine responses in identical twins.

The chain employs TRBV12-5 and TRBJ2-1; D is perhaps TRBD1 or TRBD2 (5 bases each). This receptor was obtained from a woman aged 18-35 years in good health. Sequencing used CD8+ T cells sorted from blood. The CDR3, as DNA: TGTGCTAGTGGTTTCCGAGGGGATGAGCAGTTCTTC. Translated, it gives CASGFRGDEQFF.